Below, one TCR beta chain is given with its context. This clonotype appeared a few times. The antigen this receptor binds is unknown. Base qualities were left out, and no much larger clone turns up one base away. The data stem from a study of T-cell reconstitution after alpha-beta-depleted transplantation in children (dated by TCRdb to about 2016). For the study in its entirety: T-cell immune reconstitution after TCRalphabeta/CD19-depleted allogeneic hematopoietic cell transplantation in children was quantitatively tracked in the study by means of TCR repertoire profiling.

Receptors were amplified or captured by PCR. Sequencing relied on an Illumina HiSeq 2500. TCR library preparation used molecular barcoding, with unique molecular identifiers applied to normalize quantification of the TCRbeta repertoire. The public sequencing data were trimmed at Q25 with fastp and processed into clonotypes with MiXCR by TCRdb, which kept only in-frame beta chains. Identical CDR3 proteins give one entry, which carries the most common genes and DNA. This sample holds 300,000 to 400,000 distinct CDR3 sequences; about an eighth were observed only once. The ten largest clones take up around 4.5% of the sample. Relative to germline, V is 3 bases shorter and J is 5 bases shorter, with 8 bases between their ends. Inclusive of the bounding cysteine and phenylalanine, the CDR3 is 12 residues long. Only the CDR3 DNA is retained, 36 bases long and in frame from the first base. CDR1 and CDR2 are read off the germline V gene as SGHTS and YDEGEE.

Rearrangement joined TRBV5-8 to TRBJ1-2; the D gene cannot be named for sure. This receptor was taken from a human donor who donated a stem cell graft to a child with Fanconi anemia. Sequenced material: PBMCs, taken from the stem cell graft. The bases are TGTGCCAGCAGCTATTTGAATTATGGCTACACCTTC. The encoded protein is CASSYLNYGYTF.